This T cell receptor beta chain derives from a study of cytomegalovirus exposure and HLA in healthy donors. As for this clone: Its specificity is not known.

Study results and caveats: Relative to equally common others, HLA-associated TCR beta chains showed greater clonal expansion in a later analysis. It was reported in a later analysis that an Asian-associated ancestry cluster showed fewer N-insertions than the roughly 710-donor mean.

PCR was performed using 60 Vbeta and 13 Jbeta primers. Only in-frame clones appear in the TCRdb table, and some are missing; sequencing was by immunoSEQ multiplex PCR. Here the sample spans some 140,000 clones, about 82% being singletons. CDR1 is SNHLY and CDR2 is FYNNEI in the germline V gene. V was shortened by 4 bases and J by 0 bases, with 6 bases between the two germline ends. The CDR3 spans 13 residues. The rearrangement uses TRBV2 and TRBJ1-2; TRBD1 might be the D (6 bases). This TCR derives from a female donor in good health and CMV-seropositive. The sequencing input was PBMCs. The DNA for the CDR3 is TGTGCCAGCAGTGGGACAGCTAACTATGGCTACACCTTC. It encodes CASSGTANYGYTF.